This paragraph reports one T cell receptor (beta chain). Its target is not known. Trimming cost V 5 bases and J 5 bases; bases outside gene matches: 8. Germline V gene data show CDR1 as SEHNR and CDR2 as FQNEAQ (reference sequence). There are 14 residues in the CDR3. This entry comes from a study of T cell responses to AZD1222 COVID-19 vaccine. Points from the study as a whole: The repertoires were collected only after the peak T cell response. Spike was spanned by vaccine-associated CD4 TCRs, with dominance at 160-218 and 743-854. Mostly white British, mostly female donors; authors suggested clonal diversity may be underestimated.

Second doses were pooled across both intervals (about 4 or about 12 weeks). Libraries were prepared by immunoSEQ multiplex PCR; TCRdb keeps only in-frame clonotypes and omits some of them. The sample shows 100,000 to 120,000 clones, around nine tenths of them seen only once. The TCR was taken from an adult who received the AZD1222 COVID-19 vaccine. This sample comprised peripheral blood, obtained 28 days after the second AZD1222 dose. This chain links TRBV7-9 with TRBJ1-2; TRBD1 agrees at 7 bases. In nucleotides, the CDR3 is TGTGCCAGCAGCCCTACCTGGGACAGTTATGGCTACACCTTC. Residues: CASSPTWDSYGYTF.